This TCR beta chain originates from a study of CXCR3-negative and CXCR3-positive naive CD8 T cells. cDNA libraries for TRB were generated by 5' RACE incorporating UMI labels. One entry per CDR3 protein, without DNA, is what TCRdb gives after re-calling the 5' RACE reads. The repertoire shows roughly 59,000 distinct CDR3 sequences; the top ten hold under 0.8%. Concerning this clonotype itself: Its target is unknown.

The germline gives CDR1 SGHTA, CDR2 FQGNSA. The length of the CDR3 is 16 residues. General study points: Naive subsets were similarly diverse, while memory CD8+ repertoires were much less diverse. Researchers report that CXCR3-positive naive cells carry more hydrophobic TRB CDR3s than CXCR3-negative naive cells.

Specimen: naive CXCR3+ CD8+ T cells from blood. Noted subset: CD45RO-CCR7+CD27+CD95- naive CD8+ T cells expressing CXCR3 (TNR3+). This TCR was recovered from a human donor in good health. Some clones in this sample may be carry-over from other donors' samples. The gene calls are TRBV7-2 and TRBJ2-5; TCRdb returns TRBD1, unconfirmable since there is no DNA. The CDR3 loop reads CASSLGYGPGRETQYF. The variable domain in full, completed from reference TRBV7-2 and TRBJ2-5, reads GAGVSQSPSNKVTEKGKDVELRCDPISGHTALYWYRQSLGQGLEFLIYFQGNSAPDKSGLPSDRFSAERTGGSVSTLTIQRTQQEDSAVYLCASSLGYGPGRETQYFGPGTRLLVL.